Presented here are 7 T cell receptor beta chains from one specimen sequenced in a study of T cells in Graves' hyperthyroidism and ophthalmopathy. RNA transcripts gave rise to amplified TCR beta CDR3 regions. The TCR CDR3 was amplified in a first-round RT-PCR using the HTBI primer set. TCRdb reanalysed the multiplex PCR reads using MiXCR and keeps one entry per CDR3 protein. The sample shows approximately 560,000 distinct CDR3 sequences, 15% to 17% of them seen only once. The sample taken for sequencing was blood. These receptors were taken from a woman aged 25 to 45 with Graves' hyperthyroidism.

The genes are TRBV11-1 and TRBJ2-3; no definite D call. Germline V gene data show CDR1 as SGHAT and CDR2 as FQDESV (reference sequence). The ends were cut back, 9 bases at V and 0 bases at J, with 19 bases in the middle. The CDR3 runs to 16 residues. CDR3 sequence reads: CASQQWFPTSTDTQYF. The CDR3 DNA reads TGTGCCAGTCAACAATGGTTCCCGACTAGCACAGATACGCAGTATTTT.

This clonotype occurred many times. V and J are TRBV30 and TRBJ2-3; 15 bases match TRBD2. V lost 2 bases to trimming and J lost 6 bases; unmatched junction nucleotides: 9. The CDR3 runs to 17 residues. Per the germline V gene, CDR1 is GTSNPN and CDR2 is SVGIG (reference sequence). CDR3: CAWSSGLAGGPGDTQYF. In DNA, the CDR3 is TGTGCCTGGAGTAGTGGACTAGCGGGAGGGCCGGGGGATACGCAGTATTTT.

There are many counts of this clonotype. The chain links TRBV6-1 to TRBJ2-1; the D is unclear. V was clipped by 5 bases and J by 0 bases, with 14 bases between them. The CDR3 is made up of 16 amino acids. Germline CDR1 is MNHNS and CDR2 is SASEGT. This CDR3 is CASSPDGRSSYNEQFF. The CDR3 DNA follows: TGTGCCAGCAGTCCAGACGGACGAAGCTCCTACAATGAGCAGTTCTTC.

This clonotype turned up a few times. The chain joins TRBV27 to TRBJ2-3, with unresolved D. V was clipped by 2 bases and J by 0 bases, with 9 bases between them. This CDR3 comprises 15 residues. The germline V gene has CDR1 MNHEY and CDR2 SMNVEV (reference sequence). The CDR3 sequence is CASSLLGPSTDTQYF. CDR3 bases: TGTGCCAGCAGTTTACTAGGCCCAAGCACAGATACGCAGTATTTT.

The CDR3 here is CASSLIGQMETQYF. CDR3 DNA: TGTGCCAGCAGCTTGATCGGACAGATGGAGACCCAGTACTTC. This rearrangement joins TRBV5-6 to TRBJ2-5, with a weak D call TRBD1 (6 bases). The CDR3 is 14 amino acids. Germline V lookup: CDR1 SGHDT, CDR2 YYEEEE. The V end lost 1 base, the J end lost 5 bases, and 12 bases lay between the germline ends.

This chain joins TRBV3-1 and TRBJ2-2, with 10 bases identical to TRBD1. The CDR3 loop spans 16 amino acids. Per the germline V gene, CDR1 is LGHDT and CDR2 is YNNKEL (reference sequence). The junction had 5 bases not matched to a gene; V was cut back by 3 bases and J by 4 bases. CDR3 in amino acids: CASSQTGGAVTGELFF. The CDR3 DNA follows: TGTGCCAGCAGCCAGACAGGGGGCGCGGTCACCGGGGAGCTGTTTTTT. Combining the CDR3 with reference TRBV3-1 and TRBJ2-2 gives the whole variable domain DTAVSQTPKYLVTQMGNDKSIKCEQNLGHDTMYWYKQDSKKFLKIMFSYNNKELIINETVPNRFSPKSPDKAHLNLHINSLELGDSAVYFCASSQTGGAVTGELFFGEGSRLTVL.

This clonotype was detected many times. V usage is TRBV5-1 and J usage is TRBJ2-5; D may be TRBD1 (5 bases). The germline V gene encodes CDR1 SGHRS and CDR2 YFSETQ. The V end was cut by 3 bases, the J end by 5 bases, with 14 bases between. The CDR3 sequence is 14 residues long. This chain's CDR3 is CASSSLDIRETQYF. CDR3 sequence (DNA): TGCGCCAGCAGCTCTTTGGACATTAGGGAGACCCAGTACTTC.